Listed below are T cell receptor beta chains from one sample, sequenced in a study of T cells in Graves' hyperthyroidism and ophthalmopathy. MiXCR, applied by TCRdb to the multiplex PCR reads, yields one record per CDR3 protein. Of 700,000 or so distinct CDR3 sequences listed, approximately 16% are singletons. Material: blood. These receptors were obtained from a man younger than 35 with Graves' hyperthyroidism. CDR3s include the opening cysteine and the closing phenylalanine or tryptophan. D genes are given only for firm matches. The size of a clone is reported for some rows only, either as once, few or many, or as a class for expanded clones.

v_call	d_call	clone_size	j_call	cdr3_aa	cdr3_nt
TRBV19	NA	NA	TRBJ1-2	CASSRGPLSWGYTF	TGTGCCAGTAGCCGGGGCCCCCTCTCTTGGGGCTACACCTTC
TRBV6-6	TRBD1	NA	TRBJ2-2	CASSYQGAYTGELFF	TGTGCCAGCAGTTACCAGGGGGCTTACACCGGGGAGCTGTTTTTT
TRBV2	NA	many	TRBJ2-3	CASSFQRIAGYTQYF	TGTGCCAGCAGTTTCCAGAGGATAGCTGGTTATACGCAGTATTTT
TRBV10-3	TRBD2	NA	TRBJ2-3	CATRKRLAGGTDTQYF	TGTGCCACCAGGAAGCGACTAGCCGGGGGGACAGATACGCAGTATTTT
TRBV28	TRBD2	few	TRBJ2-1	CASSPLAGNYNEQFF	TGTGCCAGCAGTCCACTAGCGGGAAACTACAATGAGCAGTTCTTC
TRBV29-1	NA	NA	TRBJ1-1	CSVEGLNTEAFF	TGCAGCGTTGAAGGGCTAAACACTGAAGCTTTCTTT
TRBV7-9	TRBD1	few	TRBJ1-1	CASSLGGTAAFF	TGTGCCAGCAGCCTAGGAGGGACAGCAGCTTTCTTT
TRBV4-3	NA	NA	TRBJ1-2	CASSPISQDRHGYTF	TGCGCCAGCAGCCCCATAAGCCAGGACCGCCATGGCTACACCTTC
TRBV7-2	NA	many	TRBJ1-3	CASSLFGRGNTIYF	TGTGCCAGCAGCTTATTTGGTAGAGGAAACACCATATATTTT
TRBV3-1	TRBD1	many	TRBJ1-1	CASSQGDSSAFF	TGTGCCAGCAGCCAAGGGGACAGTTCGGCTTTCTTT
TRBV28	NA	many	TRBJ1-2	CASSLPWLSMHGYTF	TGTGCCAGCAGTCTTCCTTGGCTGTCAATGCATGGCTACACCTTC
TRBV20-1	TRBD2	few	TRBJ2-7	CSAPKREGHYEQYF	TGCAGTGCCCCCAAGCGGGAGGGCCACTACGAGCAGTACTTC
TRBV7-2	TRBD1	few	TRBJ1-2	CASSAGTAVTF	TGTGCCAGCTCCGCCGGGACAGCCGTAACCTTC
TRBV5-5	NA	many	TRBJ1-1	CASSSPGEERTEAFF	TGTGCCAGCAGCTCCCCTGGGGAGGAAAGGACTGAAGCTTTCTTT
TRBV11-2	TRBD2	NA	TRBJ2-7	CASSPPGLAGTYEQHF	TGTGCCAGCAGCCCCCCGGGACTAGCGGGTACCTACGAGCAGCACTTC
TRBV28	NA	many	TRBJ2-4	CASSLGREGALAKNIQYF	TGTGCCAGCAGTTTAGGCAGGGAAGGGGCTCTAGCCAAAAACATTCAGTACTTC
TRBV2	NA	many	TRBJ1-1	CASSPDPRSEAFF	TGTGCCAGCAGCCCCGACCCTCGCTCTGAAGCTTTCTTT
TRBV7-3	TRBD1	many	TRBJ2-5	CASSLGQEETQYF	TGTGCCAGCAGCTTAGGACAGGAAGAGACCCAGTACTTC
TRBV28	NA	many	TRBJ2-7	CASSFGEGFSYEQYF	TGTGCCAGCAGTTTTGGCGAGGGGTTCTCCTACGAGCAGTACTTC
TRBV28	NA	many	TRBJ2-5	CASSLLSLLALQETQYF	TGTGCCAGCAGTTTACTTTCCCTCCTAGCCCTACAAGAGACCCAGTACTTC
TRBV5-1	TRBD2	NA	TRBJ2-1	CASSILAGGPNNEQFF	TGCGCCAGCAGCATCCTAGCGGGAGGGCCGAACAATGAGCAGTTCTTC
TRBV19	TRBD1	NA	TRBJ1-1	CASSMVRGRGTEAFF	TGTGCCAGTAGTATGGTCAGGGGGCGCGGCACTGAAGCTTTCTTT
TRBV6-1	TRBD2	NA	TRBJ2-7	CASSGRLAGSGEQYF	TGTGCCAGCAGTGGACGGCTAGCGGGGTCAGGGGAGCAGTACTTC
TRBV9	NA	few	TRBJ2-7	CASSSQASSYEQYF	TGTGCCAGCAGCTCGCAGGCCTCATCCTACGAGCAGTACTTC
TRBV6-1	NA	many	TRBJ2-2	CASNFGGELFF	TGTGCCAGCAATTTTGGCGGGGAGCTGTTTTTT
TRBV6-2/TRBV6-3	TRBD1	NA	TRBJ2-7	CASGQGIVEQYF	TGTGCCAGCGGACAGGGGATTGTCGAGCAGTACTTC
TRBV28	NA	many	TRBJ2-7	CASSSRRSEQYF	TGTGCCAGCAGTTCACGACGGAGCGAGCAGTACTTC
TRBV28	NA	few	TRBJ1-1	CASSELRATEAFF	TGTGCCAGCAGTGAGCTAAGGGCCACTGAAGCTTTCTTT
TRBV28	NA	few	TRBJ1-2	CASSFRMRGAEGYGYTF	TGTGCCAGCAGTTTTCGTATGCGGGGGGCCGAGGGCTATGGCTACACCTTC
TRBV10-2	NA	NA	TRBJ1-1	CASMRGENTEAFF	TGCGCCAGCATGAGGGGCGAGAACACTGAAGCTTTCTTT
TRBV18	NA	few	TRBJ2-7	CASSPPRDAGSYYEQYF	TGTGCCAGCTCACCACCAAGGGACGCTGGATCCTACTACGAGCAGTACTTC
TRBV19	NA	many	TRBJ2-1	CASRQFRSTYNEQFF	TGTGCCAGTAGGCAGTTCCGCAGCACCTACAATGAGCAGTTCTTC
TRBV27	NA	NA	TRBJ1-5	CASRMRFGNQPQHF	TGTGCCAGCCGCATGCGGTTTGGCAATCAGCCCCAGCATTTT
TRBV28	TRBD2	many	TRBJ2-7	CASSPPRGAGDYEQYF	TGTGCCAGCAGTCCCCCCCGTGGGGCGGGGGACTACGAGCAGTACTTC
TRBV6-1	NA	many	TRBJ2-5	CASSGTEKEKETQYF	TGTGCCAGCAGTGGGACCGAAAAAGAGAAAGAGACCCAGTACTTC
TRBV19	NA	few	TRBJ1-3	CASSTWERGNTIYF	TGTGCCAGTAGTACCTGGGAGAGGGGAAACACCATATATTTT
TRBV28	TRBD2	NA	TRBJ2-5	CASIPGGQETQYF	TGTGCCAGCATTCCGGGAGGACAAGAGACCCAGTACTTC
TRBV11-3	NA	many	TRBJ2-2	CASSLAVPGELFF	TGTGCCAGCAGCTTAGCGGTCCCCGGGGAGCTGTTTTTT
TRBV12-3/TRBV12-4	TRBD2	NA	TRBJ2-2	CASSERDSLGGELFF	TGTGCCAGCAGCGAGCGGGACTCTCTCGGCGGGGAGCTGTTTTTT